Listed below are T cell receptor beta chains from one sample, sequenced in a study of T-cell memory formation after mild COVID-19. TCRdb passed the 5' RACE reads through MiXCR, listing each CDR3 protein once. The table shows hundreds of thousands of distinct CDR3 sequences, with over 15% occurring only once. Sample: PBMCs or a T cell subset sorted from them (not recorded which). Source of these receptors: an adult woman who had mild COVID-19 (a few samples of this study predate the infection). Cell type and time point are not known. Each CDR3 is given with its conserved first and last residue. The D gene is left open where the match is weak. Where a row states a size, it is once, few, many or the class of an expanded clone; other rows omit it.

D: TRBD2; size: .; J: TRBJ2-1; V: TRBV9; CDR3: CASSVTSGSSHNEQFF; DNA: TGTGCCAGCAGCGTCACTAGCGGGAGTTCCCACAATGAGCAGTTCTTC
D: .; size: few; J: TRBJ2-3; V: TRBV7-9; CDR3: CASSLQAGTSTDTQYF; DNA: TGTGCCAGCAGCTTACAGGCGGGGACTAGCACAGATACGCAGTATTTT
D: .; size: .; J: TRBJ1-2; V: TRBV5-1; CDR3: CASSLPGDGYTF; DNA: TGCGCCAGCAGCTTGCCGGGAGATGGCTACACCTTC
D: .; size: few; J: TRBJ2-7; V: TRBV12-3/TRBV12-4; CDR3: CASAMGPLSEQYF; DNA: TGTGCCAGCGCCATGGGGCCCTTGAGCGAGCAGTACTTC
D: TRBD2; size: few; J: TRBJ2-2; V: TRBV7-2; CDR3: CASSLVGGRAGTGELFF; DNA: TGTGCCAGCAGCTTAGTCGGAGGGAGGGCCGGGACCGGGGAGCTGTTTTTT
D: TRBD2; size: .; J: TRBJ2-1; V: TRBV9; CDR3: CASSVALRLAGSSSYNEQFF; DNA: TGTGCCAGCAGCGTAGCTCTACGTCTAGCGGGGAGTAGCTCCTACAATGAGCAGTTCTTC
D: .; size: .; J: TRBJ2-3; V: TRBV5-5; CDR3: CASSLGRSSSTDTQYF; DNA: TGTGCCAGCAGCTTGGGCAGGAGTTCTAGCACAGATACGCAGTATTTT
D: TRBD2; size: .; J: TRBJ2-3; V: TRBV15; CDR3: CATSRSRGPSGQTDTQYF; DNA: TGTGCCACCAGCAGGTCCCGGGGCCCTAGCGGGCAAACAGATACGCAGTATTTT
D: .; size: .; J: TRBJ2-5; V: TRBV4-2; CDR3: CASSQDPGSSETQYF; DNA: TGTGCCAGCAGCCAAGATCCAGGTAGCTCAGAGACCCAGTACTTC
D: TRBD2; size: few; J: TRBJ2-3; V: TRBV7-6; CDR3: CASSLLAGGRNTQYF; DNA: TGTGCCAGCAGCCTGCTAGCGGGGGGCCGAAATACGCAGTATTTT
D: TRBD2; size: .; J: TRBJ2-4; V: TRBV15; CDR3: CATSSAWGGSLAKNIQYF; DNA: TGTGCCACCAGCAGTGCGTGGGGGGGGAGCCTAGCCAAAAACATTCAGTACTTC
D: TRBD1; size: few; J: TRBJ2-5; V: TRBV5-1; CDR3: CASSPGQGAAETQYF; DNA: TGCGCCAGCAGCCCAGGACAGGGGGCTGCAGAGACCCAGTACTTC
D: .; size: few; J: TRBJ2-2; V: TRBV7-6; CDR3: CASSPEQRALFF; DNA: TGTGCCAGCAGCCCAGAGCAGAGGGCACTGTTTTTT
D: TRBD2; size: .; J: TRBJ2-3; V: TRBV9; CDR3: CASSATPSGRGSDTQYF; DNA: TGTGCCAGCAGCGCTACTCCTAGCGGGAGAGGGTCAGATACGCAGTATTTT
D: TRBD1; size: .; J: TRBJ1-4; V: TRBV7-9; CDR3: CASRRPGTGEKLFF; DNA: TGTGCCAGCAGGCGACCTGGGACAGGTGAAAAACTGTTTTTT
D: .; size: .; J: TRBJ2-1; V: TRBV20-1; CDR3: CSARNRGLYNEQFF; DNA: TGCAGTGCTCGCAACAGGGGACTTTACAATGAGCAGTTCTTC
D: TRBD2; size: few; J: TRBJ2-7; V: TRBV6-2/TRBV6-3; CDR3: CASSLAGGVKEQYF; DNA: TGTGCCAGCAGTCTCGCGGGAGGCGTTAAGGAACAGTACTTC
D: .; size: .; J: TRBJ2-7; V: TRBV30; CDR3: CAWSVSGVGYEQYF; DNA: TGTGCCTGGAGTGTAAGTGGGGTTGGGTACGAGCAGTACTTC
D: .; size: few; J: TRBJ1-1; V: TRBV20-1; CDR3: CSAHSPQRPNTEAFF; DNA: TGCAGTGCACACTCCCCACAGAGGCCGAACACTGAAGCTTTCTTT
D: TRBD1; size: .; J: TRBJ1-2; V: TRBV9; CDR3: CASRGSGGMGYTF; DNA: TGTGCCAGCAGGGGTTCAGGGGGCATGGGCTACACCTTC
D: TRBD1; size: .; J: TRBJ2-4; V: TRBV5-1; CDR3: CASSAGTGPSAKNIQYF; DNA: TGCGCCAGCAGTGCCGGGACAGGTCCATCAGCCAAAAACATTCAGTACTTC
D: TRBD1; size: .; J: TRBJ2-4; V: TRBV7-8; CDR3: CASTLGGLTDIQYF; DNA: TGTGCCAGCACCCTAGGGGGCTTGACGGACATTCAGTACTTC
D: .; size: few; J: TRBJ1-2; V: TRBV5-5; CDR3: CASSFGRSNYGYTF; DNA: TGTGCCAGCAGCTTTGGCAGGAGTAACTATGGCTACACCTTC
D: .; size: .; J: TRBJ2-2; V: TRBV4-1; CDR3: CASSQGTGWTGELFF; DNA: TGCGCCAGCAGCCAGGGAACAGGGTGGACCGGGGAGCTGTTTTTT
D: TRBD2; size: few; J: TRBJ2-1; V: TRBV12-3/TRBV12-4; CDR3: CASPHQWGLGPNEQFF; DNA: TGTGCCAGTCCCCACCAATGGGGACTAGGTCCCAATGAGCAGTTCTTC
D: .; size: .; J: TRBJ2-1; V: TRBV9; CDR3: CASSVETSYNEQFF; DNA: TGTGCCAGCAGCGTAGAGACCTCGTACAATGAGCAGTTCTTC
D: TRBD2; size: few; J: TRBJ2-5; V: TRBV24-1; CDR3: CATSSGKTQYF; DNA: TGTGCCACCAGTAGCGGGAAGACCCAGTACTTC
D: .; size: many; J: TRBJ1-1; V: TRBV4-2; CDR3: CASSHDSGNTEAFF; DNA: TGTGCCAGCAGCCACGACTCAGGGAACACTGAAGCTTTCTTT
D: TRBD2; size: few; J: TRBJ2-5; V: TRBV29-1; CDR3: CSGEGAGGLRETQYF; DNA: TGCAGCGGCGAAGGGGCGGGAGGCCTCCGGGAGACCCAGTACTTC
D: .; size: .; J: TRBJ2-7; V: TRBV20-1; CDR3: CSLQGRYEQYF; DNA: TGCAGTTTACAGGGTCGCTACGAGCAGTACTTC
D: .; size: few; J: TRBJ1-6; V: TRBV4-2; CDR3: CASSQDPQGYNSPLHF; DNA: TGTGCCAGCAGCCAAGATCCACAGGGATACAATTCACCCCTCCACTTT
D: .; size: few; J: TRBJ2-2; V: TRBV7-9; CDR3: CASSLEGSQAGNTGELFF; DNA: TGTGCCAGCAGCTTAGAGGGCAGCCAAGCGGGGAACACCGGGGAGCTGTTTTTT
D: .; size: many; J: TRBJ2-1; V: TRBV5-1; CDR3: CASSEGLEQFF; DNA: TGCGCCAGCAGCGAGGGATTGGAGCAGTTCTTC
D: TRBD1; size: .; J: TRBJ2-1; V: TRBV18; CDR3: CASSQDRGRADNEQFF; DNA: TGTGCCAGCTCACAGGACAGGGGGCGTGCGGACAATGAGCAGTTCTTC
D: TRBD2; size: .; J: TRBJ2-5; V: TRBV11-2; CDR3: CASSLDRWLAEIETQYF; DNA: TGTGCCAGCAGCTTAGATCGATGGCTAGCGGAGATAGAGACCCAGTACTTC
D: .; size: few; J: TRBJ2-5; V: TRBV15; CDR3: CATSVGGYGTQYF; DNA: TGTGCCACCAGCGTGGGGGGATACGGGACCCAGTACTTC
D: TRBD1; size: few; J: TRBJ2-3; V: TRBV12-3/TRBV12-4; CDR3: CASSFRTGGFTDTQYF; DNA: TGTGCCAGCAGTTTCCGGACAGGGGGCTTCACAGATACGCAGTATTTT